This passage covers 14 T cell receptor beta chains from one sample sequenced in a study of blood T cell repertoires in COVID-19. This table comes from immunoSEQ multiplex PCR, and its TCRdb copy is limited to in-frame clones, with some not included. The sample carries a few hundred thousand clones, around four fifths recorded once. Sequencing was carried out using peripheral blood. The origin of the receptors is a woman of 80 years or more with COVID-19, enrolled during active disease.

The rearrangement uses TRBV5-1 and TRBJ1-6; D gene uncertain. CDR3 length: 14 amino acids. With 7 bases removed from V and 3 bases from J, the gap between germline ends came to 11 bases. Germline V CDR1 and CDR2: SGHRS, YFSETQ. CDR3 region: CASGDGLYNSPLHF. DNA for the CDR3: TGCGCCAGCGGAGACGGACTCTATAATTCACCCCTCCACTTT.

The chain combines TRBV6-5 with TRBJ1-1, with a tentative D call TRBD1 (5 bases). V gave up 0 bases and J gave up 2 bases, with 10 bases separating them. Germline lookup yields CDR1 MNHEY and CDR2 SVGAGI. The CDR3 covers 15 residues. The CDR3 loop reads CASSYSTVPNTEAFF. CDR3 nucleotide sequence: TGTGCCAGCAGTTACTCGACAGTACCCAACACTGAAGCTTTCTTT.

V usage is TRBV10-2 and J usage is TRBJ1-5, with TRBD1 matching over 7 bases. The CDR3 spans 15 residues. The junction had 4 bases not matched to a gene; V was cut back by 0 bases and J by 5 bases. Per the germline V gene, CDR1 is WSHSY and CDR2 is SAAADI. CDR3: CASSESPRGDQPQHF. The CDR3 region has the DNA TGCGCCAGCAGTGAGTCTCCCAGGGGGGATCAGCCCCAGCATTTT.

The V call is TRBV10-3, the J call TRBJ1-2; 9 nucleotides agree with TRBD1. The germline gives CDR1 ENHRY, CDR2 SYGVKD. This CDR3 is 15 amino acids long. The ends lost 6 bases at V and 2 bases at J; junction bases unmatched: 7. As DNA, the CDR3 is TGTGCCATCAGGGGACAGGGTCGGTGGAACTATGGCTACACCTTC. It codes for CAIRGQGRWNYGYTF.

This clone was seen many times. The CDR3 reads CASSRPNSRGLANYGYTF. CDR3 nucleotide sequence: TGTGCCAGCAGCCGTCCGAATTCCAGGGGATTAGCTAACTATGGCTACACCTTC. The gene calls are TRBV3-1 (or the pseudogene TRBV3-2) and TRBJ1-2; tentative D call: TRBD1 (6 bases). This CDR3 region has 18 residues. Trimming stripped 4 bases from V and 0 bases from J, with 21 bases between. Germline CDR1 is LGHDT and CDR2 is YNNKEL (reference sequence).

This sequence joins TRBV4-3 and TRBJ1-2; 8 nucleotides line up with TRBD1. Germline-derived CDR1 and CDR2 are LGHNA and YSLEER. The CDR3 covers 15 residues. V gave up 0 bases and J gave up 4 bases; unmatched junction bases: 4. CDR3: CASSQDRGRAYGYTF. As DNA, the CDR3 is TGCGCCAGCAGCCAAGACAGGGGGCGAGCCTATGGCTACACCTTC.

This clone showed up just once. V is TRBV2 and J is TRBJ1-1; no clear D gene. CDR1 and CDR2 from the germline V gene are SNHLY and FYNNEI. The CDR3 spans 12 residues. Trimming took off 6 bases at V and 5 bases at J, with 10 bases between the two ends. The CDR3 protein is CASSNGGTEAFF. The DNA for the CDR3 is TGTGCCAGCAGCAACGGAGGGACTGAAGCTTTCTTT.

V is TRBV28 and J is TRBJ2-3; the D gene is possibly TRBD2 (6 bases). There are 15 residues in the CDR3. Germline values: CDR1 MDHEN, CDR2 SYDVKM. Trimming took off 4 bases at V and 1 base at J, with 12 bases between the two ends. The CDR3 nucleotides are TGTGCCAGCAGTTCGTCTAGCGCCGGCACAGATACGCAGTATTTT. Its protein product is CASSSSSAGTDTQYF.

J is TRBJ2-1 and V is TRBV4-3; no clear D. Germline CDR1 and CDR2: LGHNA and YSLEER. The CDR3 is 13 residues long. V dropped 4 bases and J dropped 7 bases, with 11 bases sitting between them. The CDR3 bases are TGCGCCAGCAGCCTCAATGGCGGAAATGAGCAGTTCTTC. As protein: CASSLNGGNEQFF.

The CDR3 sequence is CASSLEGGGTTGTDTQYF. Written as DNA, the CDR3 is TGTGCCAGCAGCTTAGAGGGTGGAGGGACTACGGGCACAGATACGCAGTATTTT. The chain is built from TRBV7-6 and TRBJ2-3; 7 nucleotides line up with TRBD2. The germline V gene has CDR1 SGHVS and CDR2 FNYEAQ. The trim removed 1 base at V and 1 base at J, leaving 11 bases unmatched. There are 18 residues in the CDR3.

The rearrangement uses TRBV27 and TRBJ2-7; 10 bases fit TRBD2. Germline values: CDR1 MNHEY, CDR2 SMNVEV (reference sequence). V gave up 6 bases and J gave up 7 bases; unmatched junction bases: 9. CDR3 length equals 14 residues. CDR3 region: CASSRASGRWEQYF. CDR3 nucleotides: TGTGCCAGCAGCCGCGCTAGCGGGAGATGGGAGCAGTACTTC.

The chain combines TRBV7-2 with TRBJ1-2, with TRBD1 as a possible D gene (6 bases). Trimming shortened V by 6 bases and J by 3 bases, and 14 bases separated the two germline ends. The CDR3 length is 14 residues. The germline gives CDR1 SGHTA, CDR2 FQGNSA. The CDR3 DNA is TGTGCCAGCAGTAACCGCAGGGGCCACTATGGCTACACCTTC. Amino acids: CASSNRRGHYGYTF.

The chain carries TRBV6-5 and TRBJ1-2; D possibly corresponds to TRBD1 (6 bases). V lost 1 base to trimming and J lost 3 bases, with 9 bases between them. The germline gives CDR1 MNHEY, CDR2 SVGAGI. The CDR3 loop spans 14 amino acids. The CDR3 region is CASSYLAGDYGYTF. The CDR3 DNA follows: TGTGCCAGCAGTTACTTGGCAGGGGACTATGGCTACACCTTC.

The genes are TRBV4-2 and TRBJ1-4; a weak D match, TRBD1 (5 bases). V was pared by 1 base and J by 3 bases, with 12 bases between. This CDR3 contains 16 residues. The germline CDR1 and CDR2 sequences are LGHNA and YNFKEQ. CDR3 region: CASSQGGGRANEKLFF. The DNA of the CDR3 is TGTGCCAGCAGCCAAGGCGGGGGGAGAGCTAATGAAAAACTGTTTTTT.